The 6 T cell receptor beta chains reported below all come from one sample, sequenced in a study of graft-versus-host responses after intestinal transplantation. Measured with immunoSEQ multiplex PCR; TCRdb has only the in-frame clones, and not every one. The data contain approximately 82,000 clones, over 80% of them seen just once; the ten biggest clones take up around 1.2%. Antigens for these TCRs are unknown. This sample comprised unstimulated CD8+ T cells sorted from spleen or lymph node cells, obtained before transplant. The receptor set was obtained from a human donor who was the organ donor for an intestinal transplant.

This rearrangement joins TRBV27 to TRBJ1-1, with 7 bases that match TRBD1. The CDR3 is 15 amino acids. Looked up from germline, CDR1 is MNHEY and CDR2 is SMNVEV (reference sequence). The J segment lost 6 bases and the V segment lost 0 bases, leaving 7 bases of the junction unmatched. CDR3 nucleotide sequence: TGTGCCAGCAGTTTATCCGTAAAGGGGGCAGCTGAAGCTTTCTTT. Translation gives CASSLSVKGAAEAFF.

The chain links TRBV2 to TRBJ1-2, with 7 bases lining up with TRBD1. J gave up 3 bases and V 0 bases, and 4 bases lay outside the gene matches. This CDR3 has 15 residues. CDR1 and CDR2 (germline): SNHLY, FYNNEI. DNA of the CDR3: TGTGCCAGCAGTGAAGCCCTGGACAGGCACTATGGCTACACCTTC. Amino acid sequence: CASSEALDRHYGYTF.

The sample holds a few counts of this clone. V usage is TRBV6-1 and J usage is TRBJ2-7; D unclear. Trimming left V 1 base short and J 3 bases short, with 10 bases between. Germline V gives CDR1 MNHNS, CDR2 SASEGT. This CDR3 has 14 amino acids. CDR3 loop: CASSEGNGGYEQYF. Written as DNA, the CDR3 is TGTGCCAGCAGTGAAGGTAATGGCGGCTACGAGCAGTACTTC.

This clone was counted a single time. This rearrangement joins TRBV9 to TRBJ2-1; the match to TRBD2 covers 9 bases. V trimming: 0 bases; J trimming: 7 bases; junction bases outside the gene matches: 8. This CDR3 is 16 amino acids long. CDR1 SGDLS and CDR2 YYNGEE come from the germline V gene. Here the CDR3 DNA reads TGTGCCAGCAGCGTAGCCGGGGCGGGGGGGCAGAATGAGCAGTTCTTC. It is translated as CASSVAGAGGQNEQFF.

The V gene is TRBV15, the J gene TRBJ2-1; TRBD1 matches 7 bases. CDR1 and CDR2 (germline): LNHNV, YYDKDF (reference sequence). J lost 8 bases, V lost 1 base, and 5 bases had no gene match. The CDR3 contains 14 residues. In DNA form, the CDR3 reads TGTGCCACCAGCAGAGCTGACAGGGTTGATGAGCAGTTCTTC. This gives the protein CATSRADRVDEQFF.

This chain connects TRBV4-1 to TRBJ1-1; TRBD1 matches 7 bases. CDR1 MGHRA and CDR2 YSYEKL come from the germline V gene. With 1 base clipped from V and 4 bases from J, the junction kept 6 bases outside the gene matches. The CDR3 contains 15 residues. The CDR3 sequence: CASSQAPAGGTEAFF. The CDR3 coding sequence is TGCGCCAGCAGCCAAGCTCCCGCAGGGGGCACTGAAGCTTTCTTT.